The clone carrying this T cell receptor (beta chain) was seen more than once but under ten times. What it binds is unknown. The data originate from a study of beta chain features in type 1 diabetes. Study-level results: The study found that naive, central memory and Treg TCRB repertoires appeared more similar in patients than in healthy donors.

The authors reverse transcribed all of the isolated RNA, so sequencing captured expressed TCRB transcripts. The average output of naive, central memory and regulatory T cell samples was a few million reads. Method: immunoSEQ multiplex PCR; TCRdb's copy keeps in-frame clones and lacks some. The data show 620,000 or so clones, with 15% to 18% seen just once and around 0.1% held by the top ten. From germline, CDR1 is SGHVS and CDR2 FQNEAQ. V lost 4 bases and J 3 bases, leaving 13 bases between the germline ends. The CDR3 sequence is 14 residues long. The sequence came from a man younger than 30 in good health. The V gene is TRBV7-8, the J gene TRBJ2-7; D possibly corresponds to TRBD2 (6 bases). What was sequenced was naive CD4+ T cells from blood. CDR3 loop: CASSSERAGYEQYF. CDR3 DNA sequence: TGTGCCAGCAGCTCTGAGCGGGCGGGCTACGAGCAGTACTTC.